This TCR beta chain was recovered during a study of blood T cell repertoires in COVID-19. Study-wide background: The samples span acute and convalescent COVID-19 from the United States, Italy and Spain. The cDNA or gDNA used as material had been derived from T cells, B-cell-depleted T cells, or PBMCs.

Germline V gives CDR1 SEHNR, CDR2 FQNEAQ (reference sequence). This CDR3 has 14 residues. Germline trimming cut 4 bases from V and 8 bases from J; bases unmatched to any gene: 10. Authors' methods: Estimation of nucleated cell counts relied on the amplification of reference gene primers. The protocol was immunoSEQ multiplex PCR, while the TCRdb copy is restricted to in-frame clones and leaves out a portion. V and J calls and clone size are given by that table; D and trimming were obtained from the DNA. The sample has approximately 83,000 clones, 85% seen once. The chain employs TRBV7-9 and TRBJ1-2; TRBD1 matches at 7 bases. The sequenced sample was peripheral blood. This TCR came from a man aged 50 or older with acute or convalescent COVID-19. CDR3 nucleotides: TGTGCCAGCAGCTCCGGACAGGCCCACGAGGGCTACACCTTC. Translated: CASSSGQAHEGYTF.